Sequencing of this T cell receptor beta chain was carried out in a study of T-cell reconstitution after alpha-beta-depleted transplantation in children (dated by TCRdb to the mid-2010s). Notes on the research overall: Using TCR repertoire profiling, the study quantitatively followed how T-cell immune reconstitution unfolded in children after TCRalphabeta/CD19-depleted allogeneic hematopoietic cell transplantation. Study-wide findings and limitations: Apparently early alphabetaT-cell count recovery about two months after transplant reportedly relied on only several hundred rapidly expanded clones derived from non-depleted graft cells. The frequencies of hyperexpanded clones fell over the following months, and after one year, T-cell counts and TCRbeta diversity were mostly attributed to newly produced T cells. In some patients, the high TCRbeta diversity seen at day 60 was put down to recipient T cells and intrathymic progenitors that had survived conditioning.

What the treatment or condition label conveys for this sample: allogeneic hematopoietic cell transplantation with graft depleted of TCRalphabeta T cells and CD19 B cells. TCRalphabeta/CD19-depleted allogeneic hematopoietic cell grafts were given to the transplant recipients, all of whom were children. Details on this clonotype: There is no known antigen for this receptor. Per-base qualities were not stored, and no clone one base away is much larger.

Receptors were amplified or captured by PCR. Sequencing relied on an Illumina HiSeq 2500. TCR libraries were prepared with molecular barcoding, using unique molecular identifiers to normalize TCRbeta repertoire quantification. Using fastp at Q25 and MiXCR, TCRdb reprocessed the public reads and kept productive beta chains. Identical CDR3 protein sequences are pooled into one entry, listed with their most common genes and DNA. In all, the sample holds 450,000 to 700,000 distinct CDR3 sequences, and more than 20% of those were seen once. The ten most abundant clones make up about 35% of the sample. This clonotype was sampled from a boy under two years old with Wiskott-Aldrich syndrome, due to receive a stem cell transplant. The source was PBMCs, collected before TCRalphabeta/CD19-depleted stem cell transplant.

The bases read TGTGCCAGCAGGAACAGGTTTTCATATTACAATGAGCAGTTCTTC. Translated, it reads CASRNRFSYYNEQFF. The chain was built from TRBV27 and TRBJ2-1; possibly the D gene is TRBD1, per 5 matching bases. CDR1 and CDR2 are drawn from the germline V gene (reference sequence): MNHEY, SMNVEV. Cut back by 6 bases and 4 bases, the V and J ends lie 16 bases apart. The CDR3 holds 15 amino acids from the cysteine to the phenylalanine. The read is trimmed to its CDR3 DNA, 45 bases read in frame from base 1.